What follows describes a single TCR beta chain. The data are from a study of shared clonotypes between healthy human individuals. Turning to the study itself: Serving as donors were two women and three men, whose ages spanned 18 to 49.

Every subset's genomic DNA went evenly onto several immunoSEQ plates. The quantity of DNA used in unsorted PBMC replicate PCRs was about 0.3 ug, corresponding to 30,000 to 35,000 T cell genomes. Ten immunoSEQ deep assay plates were used to sequence unsorted PBMC DNA. Data came from immunoSEQ multiplex PCR; TCRdb stores just in-frame clones and leaves some out. The profile shows more than 400,000 clones, approximately 84% of them singletons. The CDR3 consists of 13 residues. Germline V lookup: CDR1 GTSNPN, CDR2 SVGIG (reference sequence). V is TRBV30 and J is TRBJ2-5; TRBD2 aligns across 7 bases. Material: PBMCs. This receptor was obtained from a middle-aged woman in good health. Some clones in this sample may be carry-over from other donors' samples. Written as DNA, the CDR3 is TGTGCTTACAGCGGGAATTGGGGAGAGACCCAGTACTTC. As protein: CAYSGNWGETQYF.